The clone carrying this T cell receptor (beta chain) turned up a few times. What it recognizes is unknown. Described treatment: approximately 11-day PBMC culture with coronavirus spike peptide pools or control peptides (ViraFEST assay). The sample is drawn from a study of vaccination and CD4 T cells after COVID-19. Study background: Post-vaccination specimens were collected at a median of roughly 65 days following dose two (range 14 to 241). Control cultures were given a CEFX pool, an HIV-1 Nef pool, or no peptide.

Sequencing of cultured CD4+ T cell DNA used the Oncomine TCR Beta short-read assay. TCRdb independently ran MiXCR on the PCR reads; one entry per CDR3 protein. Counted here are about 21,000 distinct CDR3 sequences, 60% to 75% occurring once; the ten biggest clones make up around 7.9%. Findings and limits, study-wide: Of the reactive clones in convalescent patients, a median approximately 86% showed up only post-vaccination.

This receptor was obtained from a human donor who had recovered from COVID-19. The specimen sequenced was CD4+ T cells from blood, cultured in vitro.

The CDR3 nucleotides read TGCAGTGCTGGAAGGGGGTTCGACACTGAAGCTTTCTTT. Translation gives CSAGRGFDTEAFF. The V call is TRBV20-1, the J call TRBJ1-1; tentatively, D is TRBD1 (6 bases). V lost 5 bases to trimming and J lost 3 bases, with 13 bases between them. The V gene's germline CDR1 is DFQATT and CDR2 SNEGSKA (reference sequence). This CDR3 has 13 amino acids.